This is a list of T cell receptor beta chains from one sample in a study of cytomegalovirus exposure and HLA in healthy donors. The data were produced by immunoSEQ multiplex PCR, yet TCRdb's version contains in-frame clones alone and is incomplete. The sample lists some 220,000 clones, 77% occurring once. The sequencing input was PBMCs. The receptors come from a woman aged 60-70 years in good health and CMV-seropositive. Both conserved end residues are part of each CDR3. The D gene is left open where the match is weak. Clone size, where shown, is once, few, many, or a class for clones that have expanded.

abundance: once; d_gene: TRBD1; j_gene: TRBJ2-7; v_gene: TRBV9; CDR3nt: TGTGCCAGCAGCGTAGAGGACAGGAGTACCTACGAGCAGTACTTC; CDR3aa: CASSVEDRSTYEQYF
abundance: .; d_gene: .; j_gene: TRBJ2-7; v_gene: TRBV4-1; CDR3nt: TGCGCCAGCAGCCTTCAGGGGACCCAGGGCTACTACGAGCAGTACTTC; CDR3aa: CASSLQGTQGYYEQYF
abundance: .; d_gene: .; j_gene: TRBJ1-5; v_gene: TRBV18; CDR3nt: TGTGCCAGCTCACCCCGGGAAGGCAATCAGCCCCAGCATTTT; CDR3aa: CASSPREGNQPQHF
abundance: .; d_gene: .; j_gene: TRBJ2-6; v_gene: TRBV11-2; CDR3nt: TGTGCCAGCAGCGTATTGAGGATCTCTGGGGCCAACGTCCTGACTTTC; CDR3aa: CASSVLRISGANVLTF
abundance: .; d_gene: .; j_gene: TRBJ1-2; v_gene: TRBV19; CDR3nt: TGTGCCAGTAGTATAGAAGGGGGTACTGGCTACACCTTC; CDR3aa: CASSIEGGTGYTF
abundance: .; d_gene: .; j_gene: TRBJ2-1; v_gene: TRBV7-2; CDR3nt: TGTGCCAGCAGCTTTGACAGCTCCTACAATGAGCAGTTCTTC; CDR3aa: CASSFDSSYNEQFF
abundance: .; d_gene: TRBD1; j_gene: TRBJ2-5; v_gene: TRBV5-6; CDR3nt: TGTGCCAGCAGGCATACACAGGGGGCGAAGGAGACCCAGTACTTC; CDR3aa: CASRHTQGAKETQYF
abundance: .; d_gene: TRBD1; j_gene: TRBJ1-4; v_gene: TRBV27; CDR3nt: TGTGCCAGCAGTTTATCGCCCAGGGGGCTAACTAATGAAAAACTGTTTTTT; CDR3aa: CASSLSPRGLTNEKLFF
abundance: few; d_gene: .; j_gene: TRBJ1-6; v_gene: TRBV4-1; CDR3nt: TGCGCCAGCAGCCAGCTGGGTCCGGGAGGTAATTCACCCCTCCACTTT; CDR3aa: CASSQLGPGGNSPLHF
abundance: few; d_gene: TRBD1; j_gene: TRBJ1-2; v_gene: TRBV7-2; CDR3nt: TGTGCCAGCAGCTTCCTGGGACAGGGATTCTATGGCTACACCTTC; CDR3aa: CASSFLGQGFYGYTF
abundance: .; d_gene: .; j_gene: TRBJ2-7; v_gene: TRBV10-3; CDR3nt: TGTGCCATCAGGGCGGACTACGAGCAGTACTTC; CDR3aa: CAIRADYEQYF
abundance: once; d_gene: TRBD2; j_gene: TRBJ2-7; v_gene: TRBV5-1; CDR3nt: TGCGCCAGCAGTCTGGCGGGAGGTTCCTACGAGCAGTACTTC; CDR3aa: CASSLAGGSYEQYF
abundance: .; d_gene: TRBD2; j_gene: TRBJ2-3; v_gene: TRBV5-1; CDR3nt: TGCGCCAGCTTACGGGGGGGCTCCACAGATACGCAGTATTTT; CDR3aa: CASLRGGSTDTQYF
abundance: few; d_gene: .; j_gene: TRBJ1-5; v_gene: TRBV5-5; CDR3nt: TGTGCCAGCAGCTTGAACCCGGAGAGCAATCAGCCCCAGCATTTT; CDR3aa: CASSLNPESNQPQHF
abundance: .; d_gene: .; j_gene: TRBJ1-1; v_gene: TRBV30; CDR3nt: TGTGCCTGGAGTGACACAGGGACGGGCACTGAAGCTTTCTTT; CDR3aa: CAWSDTGTGTEAFF
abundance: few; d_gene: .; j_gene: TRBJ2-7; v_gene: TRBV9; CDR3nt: TGTGCCAGCAGCGTAGGGGGAGGGGGGGGCGATCACTACGAGCAGTACTTC; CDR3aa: CASSVGGGGGDHYEQYF
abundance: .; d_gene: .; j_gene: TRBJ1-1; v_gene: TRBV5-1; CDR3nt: TGCGCCAGCAGCTTGGGTAGGAGTGAAGCTTTCTTT; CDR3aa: CASSLGRSEAFF
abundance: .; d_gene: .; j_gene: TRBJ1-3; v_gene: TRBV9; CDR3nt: TGTGCCAGCAGCGTAGCCGGGCGGGGATCTGGAAACACCATATATTTT; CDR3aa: CASSVAGRGSGNTIYF
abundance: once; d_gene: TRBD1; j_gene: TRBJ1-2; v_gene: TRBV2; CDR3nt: TGTGCCAGCAGTCGAAGACAGGGGAACTATGGCTACACCTTC; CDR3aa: CASSRRQGNYGYTF
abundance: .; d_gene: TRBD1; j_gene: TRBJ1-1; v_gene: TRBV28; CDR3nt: TGTGCCAGCAGTTTGTCGGGGACAGGGGGAAAAGCTTTCTTT; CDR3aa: CASSLSGTGGKAFF
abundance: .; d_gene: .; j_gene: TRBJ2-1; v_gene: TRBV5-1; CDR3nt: TGCGCCAGCAGCTTAGGACTACTCTCCTACAATGAGCAGTTCTTC; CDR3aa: CASSLGLLSYNEQFF